Each of the 19 T cell receptor beta chains below was sequenced from the same sample in a study of shared clonotypes between healthy human individuals. TCRdb keeps only in-frame clones here, not all; method: immunoSEQ multiplex PCR. In the table there are roughly 1,000,000 clones, approximately 80% of which are singletons. The sequenced sample consisted of memory CD4+ T cells from PBMCs. Described subset: CD45RA-negative fraction. The receptor source for this set is a man between 18 and 29 years old in good health. Some clones in this sample may be carry-over from other donors' samples.

The chain employs TRBV19 and TRBJ1-1; D may be TRBD1 (5 bases). The CDR3 spans 14 residues. The germline V gene encodes CDR1 LNHDA and CDR2 SQIVND (reference sequence). Trimming stripped 4 bases from V and 9 bases from J, with 18 bases between. The CDR3 nucleotides are TGTGCCAGTAGTAGTCTGGGGACGGGGAGGAAAGCTTTCTTT. As protein: CASSSLGTGRKAFF. Full variable domain (remainder filled in from reference TRBV19 and TRBJ1-1): DGGITQSPKYLFRKEGQNVTLSCEQNLNHDAMYWYRQDPGQGLRLIYYSQIVNDFQKGDIAEGYSVSREKKESFPLTVTSAQKNPTAFYLCASSSLGTGRKAFFGQGTRLTVV.

The chain links TRBV11-2 to TRBJ2-7; 9 bases match TRBD1. V lost 4 bases and J lost 0; bases outside the gene matches: 4. CDR3 length: 15 residues. Per germline, CDR1 SGHAT and CDR2 FQNNGV. In DNA, the CDR3 is TGTGCCAGCAGCTCCCGGACAGGGGTCTCCTACGAGCAGTACTTC. Translating gives CASSSRTGVSYEQYF.

The rearrangement joins TRBV11-2 to TRBJ1-1; no firm D call. Trimming left V 4 bases short and J 1 base short, with 7 bases between. CDR3 size: 13 residues. From germline, CDR1 is SGHAT and CDR2 FQNNGV. The chain's CDR3 is CASSSTWNTEAFF. DNA of the CDR3: TGTGCCAGCAGCTCGACATGGAACACTGAAGCTTTCTTT.

This clone is medium-sized in the sample. The chain couples TRBV5-1 to TRBJ1-1; the D gene is possibly TRBD1 (6 bases). There are 15 residues in the CDR3. Germline V lookup: CDR1 SGHRS, CDR2 YFSETQ. With 1 base removed from V and 4 bases from J, the gap between germline ends came to 14 bases. The CDR3 is CASSLSGTYVTEAFF. The CDR3 DNA is TGCGCCAGCAGCTTGTCTGGGACATACGTCACTGAAGCTTTCTTT.

The rearrangement uses TRBV2 and TRBJ2-6; D gene uncertain. Looked up from germline, CDR1 is SNHLY and CDR2 is FYNNEI. V was cut by 6 bases and J by 2 bases, with 5 bases left in between. This CDR3 has 13 amino acids. CDR3: CASSGPGANVLTF. The CDR3 nucleotides read TGTGCCAGCAGCGGACCTGGGGCCAACGTCCTGACTTTC.

This rearrangement joins TRBV28 to TRBJ2-1; D tentatively fits TRBD1 or TRBD2 (5 bases each). The germline V gene encodes CDR1 MDHEN and CDR2 SYDVKM. Trimming cost V 5 bases and J 8 bases, with 28 bases left between them. The CDR3 extends over 18 amino acids. In DNA, the CDR3 is TGTGCCAGCAGTAGGGACGACCTCGGAGGCCGAGAATATTATGAGCAGTTCTTC. It yields the protein CASSRDDLGGREYYEQFF.

V and J are TRBV6-4 and TRBJ2-1, with TRBD2 matching 7 bases. V lost 2 bases, J lost 0 bases, and 13 bases stayed unmatched. The germline V gene encodes CDR1 MRHNA and CDR2 SNTAGT. This CDR3 contains 19 residues. The CDR3 here is CASSDPWRGGTSSYNEQFF. In DNA form, the CDR3 reads TGTGCCAGCAGTGACCCTTGGCGGGGAGGGACGAGCTCCTACAATGAGCAGTTCTTC.

As regards this clone: Lacking the conserved final phenylalanine or tryptophan, this CDR3 likely reflects a read error. The chain has TRBV30 and TRBJ1-2; D may be TRBD1 (6 bases). The V gene lost 3 bases and the J gene lost 8 bases, with 22 bases spanning the gap. CDR3 size: 15 residues. From germline, CDR1 is GTSNPN and CDR2 SVGIG (reference sequence). CDR3 sequence: CAWSTATGGVGGYTL. CDR3 nucleotide sequence: TGTGCCTGGAGCACCGCGACGGGGGGCGTAGGGGGCTACACCCTC.

Worth noting for this clone: The sample holds other DNA sequences that translate to the same CDR3. The CDR3 DNA is TGTGCCAGCTCACCGAGCTCCTACAATGAGCAGTTCTTC. Translating it yields CASSPSSYNEQFF. The V and J genes are TRBV18 and TRBJ2-1; D ambiguous. The CDR3 is 13 amino acids. Trimming shortened V by 3 bases and J by 0 bases, and 3 bases separated the two germline ends. The germline CDR1 and CDR2 sequences are KGHSH and LQKENI.

Comments on this clone: A much larger clone is a single base away; this may be a read error. The V call is TRBV5-6, the J call TRBJ2-7, with 14 bases lining up with TRBD2. CDR1 SGHDT and CDR2 YYEEEE come from the germline V gene. This CDR3 region has 19 residues. The CDR3 region is CTSSFLGLAGAKSSYEQYF. The CDR3 DNA reads TGTACCAGCAGCTTCCTGGGACTAGCGGGAGCGAAGAGCTCCTACGAGCAGTACTTC.

To note about this clone: The identical CDR3 is also encoded by other nucleotide sequences in the sample. The gene calls are TRBV5-6 and TRBJ1-5; D not certain. Between the trimmed V and J ends, which lost 0 bases and 3 bases, there was a span of 4 bases. The CDR3 spans 13 residues. Germline V lookup: CDR1 SGHDT, CDR2 YYEEEE. The CDR3 bases are TGTGCCAGCAGCTTGGGTACCAATCAGCCCCAGCATTTT. This encodes CASSLGTNQPQHF.

In this sample, this clone turned up a few times. The rearrangement links TRBV7-2 to TRBJ1-1; D gene ambiguous. The germline V gene has CDR1 SGHTA and CDR2 FQGNSA. The CDR3 length is 12 residues. Trimming cost V 3 bases and J 5 bases, with 7 bases left between them. CDR3 coding DNA: TGTGCCAGCAGCTTTTCAAAGACTGAAGCTTTCTTT. This translates into CASSFSKTEAFF.

The rearrangement uses TRBV6-5 and TRBJ2-7; a possible D gene is TRBD2 (6 bases). The CDR3 is made up of 14 amino acids. The germline V gene encodes CDR1 MNHEY and CDR2 SVGAGI. V dropped 6 bases and J dropped 4 bases, with 16 bases sitting between them. The CDR3 region has the DNA TGTGCCAGCAGCCCAGACGGGGGAAGATACGAGCAGTACTTC. Residues: CASSPDGGRYEQYF.

CDR3 residues: CASSFRRENTEAFF. CDR3 coding DNA: TGTGCCAGCAGTTTCCGCAGAGAAAACACTGAAGCTTTCTTT. The chain employs TRBV27 and TRBJ1-1; D unclear. CDR3 length: 14 amino acids. Germline lookup yields CDR1 MNHEY and CDR2 SMNVEV (reference sequence). V shed 3 bases and J shed 2 bases, with 10 bases lying between them.

The chain couples TRBV2 to TRBJ2-5; 9 bases fit TRBD2. Germline loops: CDR1 SNHLY, CDR2 FYNNEI. CDR3 length: 15 amino acids. Unmatched junction bases numbered 8, after V lost 5 bases and J lost 4 bases. CDR3 nucleotides: TGTGCCAGCAGTTCTACCGGGACTAGCATAGAGACCCAGTACTTC. Its protein is CASSSTGTSIETQYF.

This clone was seen ten or more times. The rearrangement uses TRBV4-1 and TRBJ2-7, with a possible D match to TRBD2 (5 bases). Germline V gene sequence: CDR1 MGHRA, CDR2 YSYEKL. V was pared by 3 bases and J by 0 bases, with 18 bases between. CDR3 length: 17 residues. The DNA of the CDR3 is TGCGCCAGCAGCCAGGTGCGAAGAGGGCCAAGCTCCTACGAGCAGTACTTC. Translating it yields CASSQVRRGPSSYEQYF.

This clone was observed a handful of times. The J gene is TRBJ1-1, the V gene TRBV5-1; D is unclear. The CDR3 spans 15 residues. V dropped 2 bases and J dropped 1 base, with 12 bases sitting between them. The germline V gene has CDR1 SGHRS and CDR2 YFSETQ. CDR3 nucleotide sequence: TGCGCCAGCAGCTTCCTGACCCAGGAGAACACTGAAGCTTTCTTT. This sequence encodes CASSFLTQENTEAFF.

In its sample, this clone was seen many times. The V and J genes are TRBV4-3 and TRBJ1-4; maybe TRBD1 (6 bases). This CDR3 is 14 amino acids long. The germline CDR1 and CDR2 sequences are LGHNA and YSLEER. Trimming shortened V by 1 base and J by 7 bases, and 10 bases separated the two germline ends. Here the CDR3 reads CASSQGRGGEKLFF. The CDR3 coding sequence is TGCGCCAGCAGCCAAGGAAGGGGGGGTGAAAAACTGTTTTTT.

This clone was detected once. Within the sample, other DNA sequences also encode this same CDR3. The J gene is TRBJ2-6, the V gene TRBV7-2; D possibly corresponds to TRBD2 (5 bases). V shed 2 bases and J shed 1 base, with 6 bases lying between them. This CDR3 contains 15 residues. Looked up from germline, CDR1 is SGHTA and CDR2 is FQGNSA. The CDR3 bases are TGTGCCAGCAGCTTACGAGGGTCTGGGGCCAACGTCCTGACTTTC. Its protein is CASSLRGSGANVLTF. Full variable domain (outside the CDR3, taken from reference TRBV7-2 and TRBJ2-6): GAGVSQSPSNKVTEKGKDVELRCDPISGHTALYWYRQSLGQGLEFLIYFQGNSAPDKSGLPSDRFSAERTGGSVSTLTIQRTQQEDSAVYLCASSLRGSGANVLTFGAGSRLTVL.